These 12 T cell receptor beta chains came from one sample sequenced in a study of T cells in Graves' hyperthyroidism and ophthalmopathy. TCR beta CDR3 region amplification was performed from RNA transcripts. Primed by the HTBI set, a first-round RT-PCR was run on the TCR CDR3. Using its own MiXCR run on the multiplex PCR reads, TCRdb lists one record per CDR3 protein. The sample carries approximately 370,000 distinct CDR3 sequences, approximately 18% recorded once. Sequencing was done on a sample of blood. The receptors shown here come from a woman aged 25 to 39 with Graves' hyperthyroidism that later progressed to Graves' ophthalmopathy.

This clonotype was seen many times. The chain recombines TRBV10-3 with TRBJ2-5, with D perhaps TRBD1 or TRBD2 (5 bases each). Trimming removed 5 bases at V and 4 bases at J, with 14 bases between. CDR1 is ENHRY, CDR2 SYGVKD, per germline. This CDR3 contains 14 residues. The chain's CDR3 is CAISPGRDGETQYF. CDR3 in DNA: TGTGCCATCAGTCCTGGCCGGGACGGAGAGACCCAGTACTTC.

This clonotype was found many times. V gene TRBV12-3 or TRBV12-4 combines with J gene TRBJ2-7; 7 bases are a match to TRBD1. Trimming removed 5 bases from V and 3 bases from J; junction bases left unmatched: 10. CDR3 length: 15 amino acids. This chain's CDR3 is CASSLGTAGFYEQYF. The CDR3 DNA reads TGTGCCAGCAGTCTCGGGACAGCCGGTTTCTACGAGCAGTACTTC.

This clonotype has more than one count but fewer than ten. The chain's CDR3 is CASIIMGQVSRGELFF. The CDR3 region has the DNA TGTGCCAGCATAATTATGGGACAGGTGTCACGCGGGGAGCTGTTTTTT. This sequence joins TRBV6-1 and TRBJ2-2; 8 bases match TRBD1. CDR1 MNHNS and CDR2 SASEGT come from the germline V gene. This CDR3 has 16 residues. Unmatched junction bases numbered 14, after V lost 7 bases and J lost 7 bases.

V usage is TRBV29-1 and J usage is TRBJ1-1, with D unclear. Germline loops: CDR1 SQVTM, CDR2 ANQGSEA. CDR3 length: 14 residues. V was pared by 4 bases and J by 5 bases, with 17 bases between. CDR3 loop: CSVVGRSLGTEAFF. For the CDR3, the DNA is TGCAGCGTTGTGGGCCGGAGCCTGGGGACTGAAGCTTTCTTT. Full variable domain (rest looked up from reference TRBV29-1 and TRBJ1-1): SAVISQKPSRDICQRGTSLTIQCQVDSQVTMMFWYRQQPGQSLTLIATANQGSEATYESGFVIDKFPISRPNLTFSTLTVSNMSPEDSSIYLCSVVGRSLGTEAFFGQGTRLTVV.

This clonotype was detected ten times or more. The gene calls are TRBV28 and TRBJ2-1, with D perhaps matching TRBD1 or TRBD2 (6 bases each). This CDR3 is 15 amino acids long. The V and J ends lost 1 base and 6 bases respectively, with 13 bases between them. Germline CDR1 reads MDHEN; CDR2 reads SYDVKM. CDR3 protein: CASSLYREVRNEQFF. CDR3 in DNA: TGTGCCAGCAGTTTATACAGGGAGGTTCGCAATGAGCAGTTCTTC. Full variable domain (rest looked up from reference TRBV28 and TRBJ2-1): DVKVTQSSRYLVKRTGEKVFLECVQDMDHENMFWYRQDPGLGLRLIYFSYDVKMKEKGDIPEGYSVSREKKERFSLILESASTNQTSMYLCASSLYREVRNEQFFGPGTRLTVL.

This clonotype came up many times. This sequence joins TRBV5-5 and TRBJ2-7; 10 positions agree with TRBD2. The germline V gene encodes CDR1 SGHKS and CDR2 YYEKEE (reference sequence). The CDR3 covers 18 residues. The V segment lost 4 bases and the J segment 0 bases; nucleotides outside the gene matches: 13. In DNA, the CDR3 is TGTGCCAGCAGCCCCCGGCTAGCGGGAGCCTCAACCTCCTACGAGCAGTACTTC. This gives the protein CASSPRLAGASTSYEQYF.

This rearrangement joins TRBV12-3 or TRBV12-4 to TRBJ2-3; tentatively, D is TRBD1 or TRBD2 (5 bases each). CDR3 length: 18 amino acids. V lost 3 bases to trimming and J lost 0 bases, with 19 bases between them. The CDR3 DNA is TGTGCCAGCAGTTTCGGGGCAGGGTGGCCGGGAAGCACAGATACGCAGTATTTT. It translates to CASSFGAGWPGSTDTQYF.

This clonotype was picked up a small number of times. This rearrangement joins TRBV6-1 to TRBJ1-2; the D is unclear. In germline, CDR1 is MNHNS, CDR2 SASEGT. Between the trimmed V and J ends, which lost 2 bases and 5 bases, there was a span of 12 bases. The CDR3 extends over 14 amino acids. The chain's CDR3 is CASSEYRGTYGYTF. In DNA form, the CDR3 reads TGTGCCAGCAGTGAATATCGGGGAACTTATGGCTACACCTTC.

There are many counts of this clonotype. This chain uses TRBV27 with TRBJ2-3, with D possibly called TRBD1 or TRBD2 (5 bases each). Per germline, CDR1 MNHEY and CDR2 SMNVEV (reference sequence). The CDR3 length is 14 residues. V was pared by 3 bases and J by 2 bases, with 9 bases between. The chain's CDR3 is CASSFEGPTDTQYF. Here the CDR3 DNA reads TGTGCCAGCAGTTTCGAGGGACCCACAGATACGCAGTATTTT.

This clonotype showed up many times. This rearrangement joins TRBV3-1 to TRBJ1-6, with D perhaps matching TRBD1 (5 bases). V lost 0 bases, J lost 12 bases, and 15 bases lay in between. Germline assignment: CDR1 LGHDT and CDR2 YNNKEL (reference sequence). The CDR3 is 15 amino acids. The CDR3 reads CASSQDGMQGQPLHF. In nucleotides, the CDR3 is TGTGCCAGCAGCCAAGATGGGATGCAGGGCCAACCCCTCCACTTT.

Turning to this clonotype: This may be a read error, as it is one base from a much larger clone. The rearrangement links TRBV6-1 to TRBJ2-1; D gene uncertain. Trimming stripped 2 bases from V and 0 bases from J, with 2 bases between. The length of the CDR3 is 13 residues. Germline CDR1 is MNHNS and CDR2 is SASEGT. Here the CDR3 reads CASSEFSYNEQFF. CDR3 bases: TGTGCCAGCAGTGAATTCTCCTACAATGAGCAGTTCTTC.

For this clonotype: A read error is possible here, since a much larger clone lies one base away. For the CDR3, the DNA is TGTGCCAGCAGTTTTTTTTGGGGGCCTGCAGATGAGCAGTTCTTC. Protein sequence: CASSFFWGPADEQFF. V and J are TRBV28 and TRBJ2-1, with TRBD1 as a possible D gene (6 bases). V was clipped by 3 bases and J by 8 bases, with 17 bases between them. The CDR3 contains 15 residues. Germline V gives CDR1 MDHEN, CDR2 SYDVKM.